The next 19 T cell receptor beta chains were all read from a single sample in a study of blood T cell repertoires in COVID-19. TCRdb's table, derived via immunoSEQ multiplex PCR, lists solely in-frame clones and lacks some. The table lists roughly 380,000 clones, around 89% of them singletons. The sequencing sample was made of peripheral blood. These receptors came from a middle-aged woman with COVID-19, enrolled during active disease.

This chain connects TRBV6-5 to TRBJ1-6; D call uncertain. The germline CDR1 and CDR2 sequences are MNHEY and SVGAGI. This CDR3 contains 12 residues. The V gene lost 7 bases and the J gene lost 6 bases, with 7 bases spanning the gap. The CDR3 is CASTKSNSPLHF. The CDR3 DNA follows: TGTGCCAGCACCAAGAGTAATTCACCCCTCCACTTT.

This rearrangement joins TRBV29-1 to TRBJ1-1, with D maybe TRBD1 (5 bases). V gave up 2 bases and J gave up 3 bases, with 10 bases separating them. The CDR3 has 13 residues. The germline V gene has CDR1 SQVTM and CDR2 ANQGSEA. The CDR3 nucleotides are TGCAGCGTTGAAATCGTACAGGACACTGAAGCTTTCTTT. Residues: CSVEIVQDTEAFF.

The chain links TRBV3-1 (or the pseudogene TRBV3-2) to TRBJ1-2, with D unresolved. V gave up 2 bases and J gave up 2 bases, with 9 bases separating them. The germline V gene encodes CDR1 LGHDT and CDR2 YNNKEL (reference sequence). This CDR3 is 14 amino acids long. Here the CDR3 DNA reads TGTGCCAGCAGCCAAACCCACACGAACTATGGCTACACCTTC. Translating it yields CASSQTHTNYGYTF.

This clone was observed a handful of times. CDR3 sequence reads: CASSLTRGRANEQFF. In DNA form, the CDR3 reads TGTGCCAGCAGCTTGACCAGGGGGCGAGCCAATGAGCAGTTCTTC. The chain employs TRBV5-6 and TRBJ2-1; 8 bases are a match to TRBD1. Looked up from germline, CDR1 is SGHDT and CDR2 is YYEEEE. CDR3 length: 15 amino acids. The V gene end was trimmed by 1 base and the J gene end by 6 bases; junction bases not matched to a gene: 6.

The V call is TRBV5-1, the J call TRBJ1-1; no clear D. The CDR3 has 13 amino acids. Germline lookup yields CDR1 SGHRS and CDR2 YFSETQ. Trimming stripped 1 base from V and 0 bases from J, with 4 bases between. The CDR3 region has the DNA TGCGCCAGCAGCTTGACACTGAACACTGAAGCTTTCTTT. Residues: CASSLTLNTEAFF.

This chain joins TRBV11-2 and TRBJ2-1; 14 bases line up with TRBD2. Germline V gives CDR1 SGHAT, CDR2 FQNNGV. J gave up 0 bases and V 6 bases, and 7 bases lay outside the gene matches. The CDR3 consists of 18 residues. The CDR3 reads CASSRTSGGPSSYNEQFF. The CDR3 DNA reads TGTGCCAGCAGTCGGACTAGCGGGGGGCCGAGCTCCTACAATGAGCAGTTCTTC.

The rearrangement joins TRBV2 to TRBJ2-7; 12 nucleotides match TRBD1. CDR3 length: 13 amino acids. V was clipped by 8 bases and J by 5 bases; unmatched bases: 4. Per germline, CDR1 SNHLY and CDR2 FYNNEI. CDR3 in amino acids: CASLGDRGHEQYF. In nucleotides, the CDR3 is TGTGCCAGCCTCGGGGACAGGGGGCACGAGCAGTACTTC. Based on the CDR3 plus reference TRBV2 and TRBJ2-7, the full variable domain is EPEVTQTPSHQVTQMGQEVILRCVPISNHLYFYWYRQILGQKVEFLVSFYNNEISEKSEIFDDQFSVERPDGSNFTLKIRSTKLEDSAMYFCASLGDRGHEQYFGPGTRLTVT.

This chain uses TRBV3-1 (or the pseudogene TRBV3-2) with TRBJ1-2; D not resolved. Trimming took off 2 bases at V and 6 bases at J, with 13 bases between the two ends. CDR3 length: 14 amino acids. In germline, CDR1 is LGHDT, CDR2 YNNKEL (reference sequence). The CDR3 DNA follows: TGTGCCAGCAGCCAATTTATGACTGACGATGGCTACACCTTC. It translates to CASSQFMTDDGYTF.

This chain uses TRBV10-3 with TRBJ1-5; maybe TRBD1 (5 bases). Trimming stripped 4 bases from V and 3 bases from J, with 10 bases between. The CDR3 contains 14 residues. Germline V gene data show CDR1 as ENHRY and CDR2 as SYGVKD. The CDR3 protein is CAISGDSLNQPQHF. Written as DNA, the CDR3 is TGTGCCATCAGTGGAGACAGTCTCAATCAGCCCCAGCATTTT.

Comments on this clone: This CDR3 is also generated by other DNA sequences in the sample. V and J are TRBV5-1 and TRBJ2-1, with 9 nucleotides matching TRBD2. In germline, CDR1 is SGHRS, CDR2 YFSETQ. The J segment lost 3 bases and the V segment lost 0 bases, leaving 4 bases of the junction unmatched. CDR3 length: 16 residues. The CDR3 coding sequence is TGCGCCAGCAGCTTGGATGGGACTAGCAGCTACAATGAGCAGTTCTTC. Its translation: CASSLDGTSSYNEQFF.

The chain recombines TRBV28 with TRBJ2-1; 7 nucleotides agree with TRBD1. The CDR3 contains 17 residues. CDR1 and CDR2 from the germline V gene are MDHEN and SYDVKM. V lost 1 base and J lost 3; bases outside the gene matches: 9. DNA for the CDR3: TGTGCCAGCAGTTTATCGGGGCCGGGACAGATCTACAATGAGCAGTTCTTC. This translates into CASSLSGPGQIYNEQFF.

CDR3 DNA: TGTGCCGGTAAACCCCCGGGACACAATAATTCACCCCTCCACTTT. Translation: CAGKPPGHNNSPLHF. This chain connects TRBV6-5 to TRBJ1-6, with D perhaps TRBD1 (6 bases). Germline assignment: CDR1 MNHEY and CDR2 SVGAGI. V was pared by 11 bases and J by 5 bases, with 19 bases between. This CDR3 has 15 residues.

This clone was counted once. The chain joins TRBV2 to TRBJ1-1; no reliable D call. There are 13 residues in the CDR3. Germline V gene data show CDR1 as SNHLY and CDR2 as FYNNEI. Trimming removed 10 bases at V and 3 bases at J, with 15 bases between. As DNA, the CDR3 is TGTGCCAAAAGGCGGGAGCCATACACTGAAGCTTTCTTT. It encodes CAKRREPYTEAFF.

This clone came up once. V is TRBV28 and J is TRBJ2-7, with 8 nucleotides matching TRBD2. Germline V lookup: CDR1 MDHEN, CDR2 SYDVKM. This CDR3 is 15 amino acids long. J gave up 4 bases and V 5 bases, and 10 bases lay outside the gene matches. In nucleotides, the CDR3 is TGTGCCAGCAGTGAACCGGGACTAGAAGGATACGAGCAGTACTTC. Translation gives CASSEPGLEGYEQYF.

The chain employs TRBV7-2 and TRBJ2-2, with a possible D match to TRBD2 (6 bases). Trimming pared 6 bases from V and 6 bases from J, leaving 23 bases between. The CDR3 totals 17 residues. Germline assignment: CDR1 SGHTA and CDR2 FQGNSA. CDR3 residues: CASSLLSSSAFAGELFF. The CDR3 nucleotides are TGTGCCAGCAGTCTGCTTTCATCTAGCGCTTTCGCCGGGGAGCTGTTTTTT.

The chain has TRBV18 and TRBJ1-1; D unclear. V gave up 2 bases and J gave up 11 bases, with 18 bases separating them. CDR3 length equals 14 residues. In germline, CDR1 is KGHSH, CDR2 LQKENI. CDR3: CASSPGRVPFRAFF. CDR3 in DNA: TGTGCCAGCTCACCAGGGAGGGTCCCCTTTCGGGCTTTCTTT.

The CDR3 loop is CASTLYGTGLNQPQHF. The CDR3 DNA follows: TGTGCCAGTACCCTATATGGGACAGGGCTCAATCAGCCCCAGCATTTT. V is TRBV19 and J is TRBJ1-5; TRBD1 agrees at 9 bases. CDR1 and CDR2 from the germline V gene are LNHDA and SQIVND (reference sequence). The CDR3 is 16 residues long. After removal of 7 bases from V and 3 bases from J, the junction contained 10 bases not matched to a gene.

This clone turned up a few times. The CDR3 protein is CASGPGGITEAFF. Here the CDR3 DNA reads TGTGCTAGTGGTCCGGGTGGAATCACTGAAGCTTTCTTT. The chain joins TRBV12-5 to TRBJ1-1; the D is unclear. The CDR3 has 13 amino acids. Germline lookup yields CDR1 LGHNT and CDR2 FRNRAP. V was cut by 5 bases and J by 4 bases, with 11 bases left in between.

The chain links TRBV16 to TRBJ2-7; TRBD1 agrees at 11 bases. This CDR3 has 15 amino acids. Germline V CDR1 and CDR2: KGHSY, FQNENV. Trimming removed 1 base from V and 4 bases from J; junction bases left unmatched: 3. The CDR3 sequence: CASSQWTGGAYEQYF. CDR3 DNA: TGTGCCAGCAGCCAATGGACAGGGGGCGCTTACGAGCAGTACTTC.